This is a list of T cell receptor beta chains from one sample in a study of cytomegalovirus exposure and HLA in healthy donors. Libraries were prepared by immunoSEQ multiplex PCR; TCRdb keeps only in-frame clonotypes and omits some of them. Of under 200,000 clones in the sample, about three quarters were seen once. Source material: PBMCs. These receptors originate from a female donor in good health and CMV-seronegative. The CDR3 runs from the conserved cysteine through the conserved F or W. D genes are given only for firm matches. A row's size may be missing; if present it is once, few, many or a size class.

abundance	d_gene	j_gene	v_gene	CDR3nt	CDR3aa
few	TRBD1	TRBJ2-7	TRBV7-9	TGTGCCAGCAGTGAGACAGGGGGTTCCTACGAGCAGTACTTC	CASSETGGSYEQYF
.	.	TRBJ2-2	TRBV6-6	TGTGCCAGCAGTTACGTTAGGGAGGCCGGGGAGCTGTTTTTT	CASSYVREAGELFF
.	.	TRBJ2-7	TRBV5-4	TGTGCCAGCAGCTCTCTAGGGAGGACCCACGAGCAGTACTTC	CASSSLGRTHEQYF
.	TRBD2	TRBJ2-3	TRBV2	TGTGCCAGCAGTGAAGGACTGATACTAGCGGGAATGGATACGCAGTATTTT	CASSEGLILAGMDTQYF
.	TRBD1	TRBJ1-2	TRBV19	TGTGCCAGTAGTATCCACAGGGGCATCGGTAACTATGGCTACACCTTC	CASSIHRGIGNYGYTF
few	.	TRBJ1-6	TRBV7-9	TGTGCCAGCAGCCAAGGGGGTGCACCCCTCCACTTT	CASSQGGAPLHF
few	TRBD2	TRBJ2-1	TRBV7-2	TGTGCCAGCAGCAAGGGACTAGCGGGGGGGGAGCAGTTCTTC	CASSKGLAGGEQFF
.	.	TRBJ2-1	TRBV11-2	TGTGCCAGCAGCTTAATACAGGGACCCTACAATGAGCAGTTCTTC	CASSLIQGPYNEQFF
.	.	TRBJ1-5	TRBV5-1	TGCGCCAGCAGCTTGGCGGGAGGTCAGCCCCAGCATTTT	CASSLAGGQPQHF
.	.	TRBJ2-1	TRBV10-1	TGCGCCAGCAGTGACGACTGTAGATACAATGAGCAGTTCTTC	CASSDDCRYNEQFF
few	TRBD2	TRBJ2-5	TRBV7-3	TGTGCCAGCAGCTTAATGGCGGGGGGCCAAGAGACCCAGTACTTC	CASSLMAGGQETQYF